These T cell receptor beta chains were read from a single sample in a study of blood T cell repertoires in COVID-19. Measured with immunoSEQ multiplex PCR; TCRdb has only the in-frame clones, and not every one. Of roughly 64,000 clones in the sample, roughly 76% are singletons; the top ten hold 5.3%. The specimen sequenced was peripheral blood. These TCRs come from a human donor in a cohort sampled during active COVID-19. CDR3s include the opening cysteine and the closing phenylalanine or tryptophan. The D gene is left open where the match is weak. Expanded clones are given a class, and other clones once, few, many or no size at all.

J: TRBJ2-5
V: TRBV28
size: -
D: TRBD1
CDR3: CASSFSQGQETQYF
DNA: TGTGCCAGCAGTTTTTCACAGGGGCAAGAGACCCAGTACTTC

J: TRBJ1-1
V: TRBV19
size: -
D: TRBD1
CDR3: CASQTGGTEAFF
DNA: TGTGCCAGCCAGACAGGGGGCACTGAAGCTTTCTTT

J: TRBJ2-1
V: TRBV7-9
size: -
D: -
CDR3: CASGERVGQGSDEQFF
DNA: TGTGCCAGCGGAGAGAGAGTCGGGCAGGGGTCCGATGAGCAGTTCTTC

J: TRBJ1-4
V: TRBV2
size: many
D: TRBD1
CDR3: CASSETGTGNEKLFF
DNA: TGTGCCAGCAGTGAAACCGGGACAGGGAATGAAAAACTGTTTTTT

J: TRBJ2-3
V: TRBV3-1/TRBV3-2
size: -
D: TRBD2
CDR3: CASSQDGTLGLAGEEGIDTQYF
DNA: TGTGCCAGCAGCCAAGATGGTACGCTGGGACTAGCGGGGGAGGAGGGTATCGATACGCAGTATTTT

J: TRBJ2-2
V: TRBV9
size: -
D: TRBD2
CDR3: CASSVGQAGANTGELFF
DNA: TGTGCCAGCAGCGTAGGGCAAGCGGGGGCGAACACCGGGGAGCTGTTTTTT

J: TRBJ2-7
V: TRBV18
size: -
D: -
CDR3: CASSGSWTYEQYF
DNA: TGTGCCAGCTCAGGGAGTTGGACCTACGAGCAGTACTTC

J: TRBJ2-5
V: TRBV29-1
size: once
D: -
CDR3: CSATGRDQETQYF
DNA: TGCAGCGCGACAGGCCGAGACCAAGAGACCCAGTACTTC

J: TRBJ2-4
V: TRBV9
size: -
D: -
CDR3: CASSPGVAKNIQYF
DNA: TGTGCCAGCAGCCCCGGGGTAGCCAAAAACATTCAGTACTTC

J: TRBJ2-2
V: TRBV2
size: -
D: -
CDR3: CATLSRAGELFF
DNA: TGTGCCACCCTCAGTCGGGCCGGGGAGCTGTTTTTT

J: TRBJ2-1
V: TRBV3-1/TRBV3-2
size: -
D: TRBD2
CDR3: CASSQGTSRNEQFF
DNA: TGTGCCAGCAGCCAAGGGACTAGCCGGAATGAGCAGTTCTTC

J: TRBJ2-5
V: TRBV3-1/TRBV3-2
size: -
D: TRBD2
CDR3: CACQIAGGLVHF
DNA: TGTGCCTGCCAAATAGCGGGGGGGCTTGTTCACTTC

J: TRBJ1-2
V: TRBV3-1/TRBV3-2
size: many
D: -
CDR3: CASSQEALQAGYGYTF
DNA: TGTGCCAGCAGCCAAGAGGCCCTTCAGGCAGGCTATGGCTACACCTTC

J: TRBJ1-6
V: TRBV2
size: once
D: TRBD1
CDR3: CATYRDRVSSYNSPLHF
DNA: TGTGCCACATACCGGGACAGGGTCAGCTCCTATAATTCACCCCTCCACTTT

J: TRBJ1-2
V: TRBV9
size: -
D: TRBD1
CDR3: CASSSGTASNYGYTF
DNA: TGTGCCAGCAGCTCCGGGACAGCTTCTAACTATGGCTACACCTTC

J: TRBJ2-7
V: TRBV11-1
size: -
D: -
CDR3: CASSPERTYEQYF
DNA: TGTGCCAGCAGCCCCGAGCGAACCTACGAGCAGTACTTC

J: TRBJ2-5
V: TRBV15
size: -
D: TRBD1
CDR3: CATSRDRGLFQYF
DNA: TGTGCCACCAGCAGGGACAGGGGGTTATTCCAGTACTTC

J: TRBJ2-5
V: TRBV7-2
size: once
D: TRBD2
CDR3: CASSFSAGVRETQYF
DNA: TGTGCCAGCAGCTTTTCGGCGGGGGTACGAGAGACCCAGTACTTC

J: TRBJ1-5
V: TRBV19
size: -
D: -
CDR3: CASTPSGFQPQHF
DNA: TGTGCCAGTACCCCCAGCGGGTTTCAGCCCCAGCATTTT

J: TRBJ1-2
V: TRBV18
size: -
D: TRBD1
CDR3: CASSPPSGTGNYGYTF
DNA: TGTGCCAGCTCACCACCATCCGGGACAGGGAATTATGGCTACACCTTC

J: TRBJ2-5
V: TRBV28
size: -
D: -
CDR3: CASSSSQETQYF
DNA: TGTGCCAGCAGTTCATCCCAAGAGACCCAGTACTTC

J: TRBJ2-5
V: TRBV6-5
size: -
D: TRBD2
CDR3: CASKRGPQETQYF
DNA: TGTGCCAGCAAGCGGGGGCCCCAAGAGACCCAGTACTTC

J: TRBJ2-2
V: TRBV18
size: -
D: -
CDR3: CASSPQRELFF
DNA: TGTGCCAGCTCCCCACAGCGGGAGCTGTTTTTT

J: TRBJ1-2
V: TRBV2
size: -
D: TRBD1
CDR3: CASSGQGISGYTF
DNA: TGTGCCAGCAGCGGACAGGGGATCTCTGGCTACACCTTC

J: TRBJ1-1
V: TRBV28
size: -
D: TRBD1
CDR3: CASRTGLMNTEAFF
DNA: TGTGCCAGCAGGACAGGGTTAATGAACACTGAAGCTTTCTTT

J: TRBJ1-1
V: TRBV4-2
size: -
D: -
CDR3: CASSQVGGEIGAFF
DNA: TGTGCCAGCAGCCAAGTAGGCGGGGAAATCGGAGCTTTCTTT

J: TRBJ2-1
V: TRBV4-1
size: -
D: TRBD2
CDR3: CASSQGPGTITYNEQFF
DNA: TGCGCCAGCAGCCAAGGCCCCGGGACTATTACCTACAATGAGCAGTTCTTC

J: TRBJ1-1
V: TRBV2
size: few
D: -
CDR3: CASNPRTHNTEAFF
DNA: TGTGCCAGCAACCCCCGGACACACAACACTGAAGCTTTCTTT

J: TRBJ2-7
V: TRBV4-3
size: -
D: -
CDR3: CASSPVLSGGTVIDEQYF
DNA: TGCGCCAGCAGCCCCGTACTGTCCGGAGGGACCGTGATCGACGAGCAGTACTTC

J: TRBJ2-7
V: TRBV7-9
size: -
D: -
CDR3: CASSQLAGGINEQYF
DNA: TGTGCCAGCAGCCAACTTGCAGGGGGGATCAACGAGCAGTACTTC

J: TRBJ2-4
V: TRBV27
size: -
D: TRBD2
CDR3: CASSPSGLAGGIAKNIQYF
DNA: TGTGCCAGCAGCCCTAGCGGACTAGCGGGGGGGATAGCCAAAAACATTCAGTACTTC

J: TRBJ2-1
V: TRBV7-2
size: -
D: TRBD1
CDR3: CASSRDRGVYNEQFF
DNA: TGTGCCAGCAGCCGTGACAGGGGAGTTTACAATGAGCAGTTCTTC

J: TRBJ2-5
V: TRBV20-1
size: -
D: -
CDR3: CSASRTAQETQYF
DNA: TGCAGTGCTAGTAGGACAGCGCAAGAGACCCAGTACTTC

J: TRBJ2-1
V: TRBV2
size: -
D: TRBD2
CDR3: CASRAGGHPSYNEQFF
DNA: TGTGCCAGCAGGGCGGGGGGGCATCCCTCCTACAATGAGCAGTTCTTC

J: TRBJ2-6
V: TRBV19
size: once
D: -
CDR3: CASSPQGGGASSGANVLTF
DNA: TGTGCCAGTAGTCCTCAAGGAGGGGGCGCATCCTCTGGGGCCAACGTCCTGACTTTC

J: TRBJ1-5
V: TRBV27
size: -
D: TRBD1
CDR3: CASSLQGAGQPQHF
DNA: TGTGCCAGCAGTCTACAGGGGGCGGGTCAGCCCCAGCATTTT

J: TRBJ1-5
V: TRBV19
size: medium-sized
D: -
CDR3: CASSSRGGEPQHF
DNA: TGTGCCAGTAGTTCGAGAGGAGGTGAGCCCCAGCATTTT

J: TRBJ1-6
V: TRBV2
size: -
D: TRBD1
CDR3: CASRQGEDSPLHF
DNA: TGTGCCAGCCGACAGGGGGAGGACTCACCCCTCCACTTT

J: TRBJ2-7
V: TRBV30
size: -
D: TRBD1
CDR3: CAWDRGRTYEQYF
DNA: TGTGCCTGGGACAGGGGGCGAACCTACGAGCAGTACTTC

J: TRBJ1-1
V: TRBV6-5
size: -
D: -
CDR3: CASSYLGQLAFF
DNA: TGTGCCAGCAGTTACCTGGGACAACTGGCTTTCTTT

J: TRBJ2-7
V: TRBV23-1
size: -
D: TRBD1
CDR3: CASSQSSVTGGEQYF
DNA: TGCGCCAGCAGTCAATCGTCCGTTACAGGGGGCGAGCAGTACTTC

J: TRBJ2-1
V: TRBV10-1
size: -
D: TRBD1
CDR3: CASSESNRGNEQFF
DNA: TGCGCCAGCAGTGAGTCGAACAGGGGAAATGAGCAGTTCTTC

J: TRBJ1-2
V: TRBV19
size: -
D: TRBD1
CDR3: CASRTETGFGYTF
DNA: TGTGCCAGTAGGACCGAGACAGGGTTCGGCTACACCTTC

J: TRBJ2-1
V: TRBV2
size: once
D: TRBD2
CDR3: CASSVGRGGNNEQFF
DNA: TGTGCCAGCAGTGTCGGGAGGGGGGGCAACAATGAGCAGTTCTTC

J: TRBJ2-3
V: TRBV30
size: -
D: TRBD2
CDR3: CAWSVGTSGFTSTDTQYF
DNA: TGTGCCTGGAGTGTAGGGACTAGCGGGTTCACTAGCACAGATACGCAGTATTTT

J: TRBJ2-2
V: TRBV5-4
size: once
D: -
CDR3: CASSLTGNTGELFF
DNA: TGTGCCAGCAGCTTGACGGGAAACACCGGGGAGCTGTTTTTT

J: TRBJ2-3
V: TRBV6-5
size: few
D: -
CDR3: CASSYDRQPNTQYF
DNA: TGTGCCAGCAGTTACGATCGACAGCCCAATACGCAGTATTTT

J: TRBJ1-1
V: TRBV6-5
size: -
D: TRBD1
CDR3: CASSMQGDEAFF
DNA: TGTGCCAGCAGTATGCAGGGGGATGAAGCTTTCTTT

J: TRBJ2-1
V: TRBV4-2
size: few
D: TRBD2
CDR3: CASSQRRTSGGSYNEQFF
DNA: TGTGCCAGCAGCCAAAGAAGGACTAGCGGGGGATCCTACAATGAGCAGTTCTTC

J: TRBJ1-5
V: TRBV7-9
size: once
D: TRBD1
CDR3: CASSLGGDRGPQHF
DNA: TGTGCCAGCAGCTTAGGCGGGGACAGGGGACCCCAGCATTTT

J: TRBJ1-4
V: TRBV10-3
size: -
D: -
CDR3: CAISEVGGGEKLFF
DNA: TGTGCCATCAGTGAGGTAGGGGGTGGTGAAAAACTGTTTTTT

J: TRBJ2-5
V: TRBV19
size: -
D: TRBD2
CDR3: CASSLLRTSGDETQYF
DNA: TGTGCCAGTAGTCTTCTGAGGACTAGCGGTGACGAGACCCAGTACTTC

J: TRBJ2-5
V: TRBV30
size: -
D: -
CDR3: CAWSSNSPETQYF
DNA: TGTGCCTGGAGTTCAAATTCCCCAGAGACCCAGTACTTC

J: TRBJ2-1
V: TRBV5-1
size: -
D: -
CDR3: CASSPWGLDNNEQFF
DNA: TGCGCCAGCAGCCCATGGGGCCTGGATAACAATGAGCAGTTCTTC